These 23 T cell receptor beta chains originate from one sample sequenced in a study of cytomegalovirus exposure and HLA in healthy donors. It was with 60 Vbeta and 13 Jbeta primers that the PCR ran. Clones were read by immunoSEQ multiplex PCR, and TCRdb kept only the in-frame ones, dropping some. The data contain 200,000 to 250,000 clones, 65% to 85% of them singletons. The sample consisted of PBMCs. All receptors come from a man aged 30 to 45 in good health and CMV-seronegative.

This sequence joins TRBV6-5 and TRBJ1-5; tentative D call: TRBD1 (6 bases). CDR3 length: 15 amino acids. Germline CDR1 MNHEY, CDR2 SVGAGI. V was cut by 8 bases and J by 8 bases, with 22 bases left in between. The CDR3 spells CASGSPDRPREPQHF. DNA of the CDR3: TGTGCCAGCGGAAGCCCAGACAGGCCCAGAGAGCCCCAGCATTTT.

The rearrangement links TRBV7-9 to TRBJ1-2; D may be TRBD1 (5 bases). The CDR3 is made up of 17 amino acids. Trimming shortened V by 7 bases and J by 3 bases, and 24 bases separated the two germline ends. CDR1 and CDR2 (germline): SEHNR, FQNEAQ (reference sequence). Written as DNA, the CDR3 is TGTGCCAGCATCCCCCCGGGACGGGGGGGATTGGACTATGGCTACACCTTC. Residues: CASIPPGRGGLDYGYTF.

V and J are TRBV11-2 and TRBJ1-2; D gene unclear. This CDR3 comprises 18 residues. Germline CDR1 reads SGHAT; CDR2 reads FQNNGV. V was cut by 1 base and J by 2 bases, with 20 bases left in between. CDR3: CASSLAEGVPLINYGYTF. The CDR3, as DNA: TGTGCCAGCAGCTTAGCAGAAGGAGTACCTTTGATCAACTATGGCTACACCTTC.

The chain employs TRBV27 and TRBJ1-5, with 9 positions matching TRBD1. V shed 6 bases and J 11 bases; nucleotides not matched to a gene: 8. The germline CDR1 and CDR2 sequences are MNHEY and SMNVEV (reference sequence). This CDR3 comprises 13 residues. The CDR3 DNA sequence: TGTGCCAGCAGAGGGGACAGGGTATCGGCCCAGCATTTT. Protein product: CASRGDRVSAQHF.

V and J are TRBV5-6 and TRBJ1-2; D is undetermined. This CDR3 has 13 amino acids. Looked up from germline, CDR1 is SGHDT and CDR2 is YYEEEE. V was cut by 0 bases and J by 1 base, with 4 bases left in between. In DNA, the CDR3 is TGTGCCAGCAGCTTGGGGCTTAACTATGGCTACACCTTC. Translated, it gives CASSLGLNYGYTF.

The chain links TRBV19 to TRBJ1-6; D gene unclear. The CDR3 has 12 amino acids. Germline assignment: CDR1 LNHDA and CDR2 SQIVND (reference sequence). The ends were cut back, 3 bases at V and 7 bases at J, with 4 bases in the middle. The CDR3 spells CASSILNSPLHF. The DNA of the CDR3 is TGTGCCAGTAGTATCCTAAATTCACCCCTCCACTTT.

This clone showed up just a few times. J is TRBJ1-2 and V is TRBV5-4, with TRBD1 matching 7 bases. With 6 bases clipped from V and 7 bases from J, the junction kept 6 bases outside the gene matches. Germline CDR1 and CDR2: SGHNT and YYREEE (reference sequence). CDR3 length: 12 residues. The CDR3 sequence is CASTNRGSGYTF. The CDR3 region has the DNA TGTGCCAGCACCAACAGGGGCTCTGGCTACACCTTC.

This clone was detected only once. This chain connects TRBV15 to TRBJ1-6, with D maybe TRBD1 (5 bases). Germline lookup yields CDR1 LNHNV and CDR2 YYDKDF (reference sequence). The CDR3 loop spans 16 amino acids. Deletions cut 0 bases from V and 7 bases from J, with 13 bases between. CDR3 amino acids: CATSRDPGRANSPLHF. In DNA form, the CDR3 reads TGTGCCACCAGCAGAGATCCGGGCAGGGCAAATTCACCCCTCCACTTT.

The V gene is TRBV28, the J gene TRBJ2-3; D possibly corresponds to TRBD1 (6 bases). Germline CDR1 and CDR2: MDHEN and SYDVKM. Between the trimmed V and J ends, which lost 5 bases and 0 bases, there was a span of 18 bases. There are 17 residues in the CDR3. This chain's CDR3 is CASSTPATGFSTDTQYF. CDR3 sequence (DNA): TGTGCCAGCAGTACTCCCGCGACAGGATTTAGCACAGATACGCAGTATTTT.

This chain links TRBV19 with TRBJ1-1; D not resolved. Germline CDR1 LNHDA, CDR2 SQIVND (reference sequence). This CDR3 is 12 amino acids long. Trimming cost V 3 bases and J 7 bases, with 9 bases left between them. The DNA of the CDR3 is TGTGCCAGTAGTATCTCTGAGAGTGAAGCTTTCTTT. Its protein is CASSISESEAFF.

Here the CDR3 DNA reads TGTGCCAGCAGTGACCTAGCGGGGGACAATGAGCAGTTCTTC. Translation gives CASSDLAGDNEQFF. The rearrangement joins TRBV2 to TRBJ2-1; 10 bases match TRBD2. With 3 bases clipped from V and 5 bases from J, the junction kept 1 base outside the gene matches. The CDR3 extends over 14 amino acids. The germline V gene encodes CDR1 SNHLY and CDR2 FYNNEI.

This clone was seen more than once but under ten times. The genes are TRBV6-4 and TRBJ2-7; D possibly corresponds to TRBD1 (6 bases). Trimming left V 4 bases short and J 2 bases short, with 18 bases between. Germline V lookup: CDR1 MRHNA, CDR2 SNTAGT. The CDR3 has 16 residues. The CDR3 bases are TGTGCCAGCAGTGGCCCCCCCCGGCAGGGGCCCTACGAGCAGTACTTC. Translating gives CASSGPPRQGPYEQYF.

Only a few counts were recorded for this clone. This rearrangement joins TRBV7-3 to TRBJ2-3, with 14 bases matching TRBD2. The CDR3 runs to 18 residues. The junction had 6 bases not matched to a gene; V was cut back by 4 bases and J by 0 bases. Germline V gives CDR1 SGHTA, CDR2 FQGTGA. The CDR3 DNA sequence: TGTGCCAGCAGCTCGGGACTAGCGGGGGTACCTAGCACAGATACGCAGTATTTT. It codes for CASSSGLAGVPSTDTQYF.

The chain is built from TRBV19 and TRBJ2-3, with TRBD2 matching over 7 bases. Germline CDR1 and CDR2: LNHDA and SQIVND (reference sequence). V gave up 7 bases and J gave up 2 bases; unmatched junction bases: 6. CDR3 size: 14 residues. The CDR3 nucleotides are TGTGCCAGTACCTCGGGACTAAACACAGATACGCAGTATTTT. Translated, it gives CASTSGLNTDTQYF.

This chain uses TRBV7-8 with TRBJ1-1, with D unclear. V gave up 1 base and J gave up 7 bases, with 10 bases separating them. The CDR3 totals 13 residues. CDR1 and CDR2 (germline): SGHVS, FQNEAQ. CDR3 nucleotide sequence: TGTGCCAGCAGCTTAGGTACAGCCCTTGAAGCTTTCTTT. Protein product: CASSLGTALEAFF.

The chain links TRBV19 to TRBJ2-4; 7 positions match TRBD1. Trimming took 6 bases from V and 8 from J; bases not matched to a gene: 16. The CDR3 has 16 residues. Germline lookup yields CDR1 LNHDA and CDR2 SQIVND (reference sequence). The chain's CDR3 is CASRNHGQAAGDIQYF. The CDR3 nucleotides read TGTGCCAGTAGGAACCATGGACAGGCGGCAGGAGACATTCAGTACTTC.

This clone was seen once. The chain links TRBV5-6 to TRBJ1-1; D gene unclear. Trimming removed 1 base at V and 7 bases at J, with 14 bases between. This CDR3 spans 14 amino acids. In germline, CDR1 is SGHDT, CDR2 YYEEEE. This CDR3 is CASSLYPGISEAFF. CDR3 bases: TGTGCCAGCAGCTTGTATCCGGGGATCAGTGAAGCTTTCTTT.

The CDR3 spells CASSLTGFHEAQYF. CDR3 bases: TGTGCCAGCAGTTTAACAGGGTTCCATGAGGCGCAGTACTTC. V is TRBV27 and J is TRBJ2-7; D perhaps matches TRBD1 (6 bases). The length of the CDR3 is 14 residues. Germline V lookup: CDR1 MNHEY, CDR2 SMNVEV (reference sequence). Between the trimmed V and J ends, which lost 2 bases and 9 bases, there was a span of 17 bases.

The chain has TRBV7-2 and TRBJ2-1, with D perhaps matching TRBD2 (7 bases). The germline CDR1 and CDR2 sequences are SGHTA and FQGNSA. The CDR3 length is 16 residues. The V gene lost 6 bases and the J gene lost 7 bases, with 22 bases spanning the gap. Here the CDR3 DNA reads TGTGCCAGCAGGACCCGGGAACGGGGGGCAGGTAATGAGCAGTTCTTC. It yields the protein CASRTRERGAGNEQFF.

The chain has TRBV6-5 and TRBJ1-1, with TRBD1 matching 7 bases. The germline V gene has CDR1 MNHEY and CDR2 SVGAGI. CDR3 size: 14 residues. The J segment lost 0 bases and the V segment lost 4 bases, leaving 2 bases of the junction unmatched. The CDR3 reads CASSLTGLNTEAFF. CDR3 DNA: TGTGCCAGCAGTTTGACAGGGCTGAACACTGAAGCTTTCTTT.

In this sample, this clone turned up a few times. This rearrangement joins TRBV9 to TRBJ1-2; TRBD1 aligns across 7 bases. The CDR3 sequence is 14 residues long. V dropped 0 bases and J dropped 8; count of bases not matched to a gene: 7. The germline V gene encodes CDR1 SGDLS and CDR2 YYNGEE. The CDR3 sequence is CASSVGIGGDGYTF. CDR3 sequence (DNA): TGTGCCAGCAGCGTAGGTATAGGGGGCGACGGCTACACCTTC.

In regard to this clone: One junction end disagrees with the germline gene, perhaps due to a read error. This chain uses TRBV7-9 with TRBJ2-4; no clear D. Germline V gives CDR1 SEHNR, CDR2 FQNEAQ (reference sequence). The CDR3 loop spans 12 amino acids. This chain's CDR3 is CSSSSLEDIQYF. CDR3 DNA sequence: TGTTCCAGCAGCTCCCTAGAGGACATTCAGTACTTC.

The chain recombines TRBV4-1 with TRBJ2-3; TRBD2 agrees at 9 bases. The CDR3 has 18 amino acids. V shed 0 bases, J shed 4 bases, and the junction held 11 bases outside the gene matches. Germline V gene data show CDR1 as MGHRA and CDR2 as YSYEKL. The DNA for the CDR3 is TGCGCCAGCAGCCAAGATCGGGGGCGGGGGGGACGCGCAGATACGCAGTATTTT. It yields the protein CASSQDRGRGGRADTQYF.